This TCR beta chain was profiled in a study of immune heterogeneity within non-small cell lung tumors. About the research overall: The tumor set comprised a handful of squamous cell carcinomas and around eleven non-squamous carcinomas (plus 1 not otherwise specified).

There are 15 residues in the CDR3. Germline V gives CDR1 MNHNS, CDR2 SASEGT. V gave up 4 bases and J gave up 6 bases; unmatched junction bases: 6. Many counts were recorded for this clonotype. The antigen is not known. Per sample, about 600 ng of bulk tumor genomic DNA was the template used. Several biopsies per primary tumor, spaced far apart, were taken during surgery. Patients underwent curative surgery for untreated, newly diagnosed non-small cell lung cancer. There were roughly 14 donors in total. They were all newly diagnosed non-small cell lung cancer patients undergoing surgery with curative intent. TCR beta CDR3 regions came from multiplex PCR with 32 forward V and 13 reverse J primers. Via MiXCR, TCRdb re-called the multiplex PCR reads, giving one row per CDR3 protein. The table includes about 10,000 distinct CDR3 sequences, around 17% detected once. Whole-study findings and limits: Identical dominant CDR3 beta clonotypes spanned tumor sites within a patient, beside site-unique high-frequency clones.

The TCR sequence derives from a man aged 40-50 years with non-small cell lung cancer. V gene TRBV6-1 combines with J gene TRBJ1-5; the match to TRBD1 covers 10 bases. Sequenced input: lung tumor tissue. CDR3 coding DNA: TGTGCCAGCAGTGGGGGACAGGGGATTAGTCAGCCCCAGCATTTT. Its protein product is CASSGGQGISQPQHF.